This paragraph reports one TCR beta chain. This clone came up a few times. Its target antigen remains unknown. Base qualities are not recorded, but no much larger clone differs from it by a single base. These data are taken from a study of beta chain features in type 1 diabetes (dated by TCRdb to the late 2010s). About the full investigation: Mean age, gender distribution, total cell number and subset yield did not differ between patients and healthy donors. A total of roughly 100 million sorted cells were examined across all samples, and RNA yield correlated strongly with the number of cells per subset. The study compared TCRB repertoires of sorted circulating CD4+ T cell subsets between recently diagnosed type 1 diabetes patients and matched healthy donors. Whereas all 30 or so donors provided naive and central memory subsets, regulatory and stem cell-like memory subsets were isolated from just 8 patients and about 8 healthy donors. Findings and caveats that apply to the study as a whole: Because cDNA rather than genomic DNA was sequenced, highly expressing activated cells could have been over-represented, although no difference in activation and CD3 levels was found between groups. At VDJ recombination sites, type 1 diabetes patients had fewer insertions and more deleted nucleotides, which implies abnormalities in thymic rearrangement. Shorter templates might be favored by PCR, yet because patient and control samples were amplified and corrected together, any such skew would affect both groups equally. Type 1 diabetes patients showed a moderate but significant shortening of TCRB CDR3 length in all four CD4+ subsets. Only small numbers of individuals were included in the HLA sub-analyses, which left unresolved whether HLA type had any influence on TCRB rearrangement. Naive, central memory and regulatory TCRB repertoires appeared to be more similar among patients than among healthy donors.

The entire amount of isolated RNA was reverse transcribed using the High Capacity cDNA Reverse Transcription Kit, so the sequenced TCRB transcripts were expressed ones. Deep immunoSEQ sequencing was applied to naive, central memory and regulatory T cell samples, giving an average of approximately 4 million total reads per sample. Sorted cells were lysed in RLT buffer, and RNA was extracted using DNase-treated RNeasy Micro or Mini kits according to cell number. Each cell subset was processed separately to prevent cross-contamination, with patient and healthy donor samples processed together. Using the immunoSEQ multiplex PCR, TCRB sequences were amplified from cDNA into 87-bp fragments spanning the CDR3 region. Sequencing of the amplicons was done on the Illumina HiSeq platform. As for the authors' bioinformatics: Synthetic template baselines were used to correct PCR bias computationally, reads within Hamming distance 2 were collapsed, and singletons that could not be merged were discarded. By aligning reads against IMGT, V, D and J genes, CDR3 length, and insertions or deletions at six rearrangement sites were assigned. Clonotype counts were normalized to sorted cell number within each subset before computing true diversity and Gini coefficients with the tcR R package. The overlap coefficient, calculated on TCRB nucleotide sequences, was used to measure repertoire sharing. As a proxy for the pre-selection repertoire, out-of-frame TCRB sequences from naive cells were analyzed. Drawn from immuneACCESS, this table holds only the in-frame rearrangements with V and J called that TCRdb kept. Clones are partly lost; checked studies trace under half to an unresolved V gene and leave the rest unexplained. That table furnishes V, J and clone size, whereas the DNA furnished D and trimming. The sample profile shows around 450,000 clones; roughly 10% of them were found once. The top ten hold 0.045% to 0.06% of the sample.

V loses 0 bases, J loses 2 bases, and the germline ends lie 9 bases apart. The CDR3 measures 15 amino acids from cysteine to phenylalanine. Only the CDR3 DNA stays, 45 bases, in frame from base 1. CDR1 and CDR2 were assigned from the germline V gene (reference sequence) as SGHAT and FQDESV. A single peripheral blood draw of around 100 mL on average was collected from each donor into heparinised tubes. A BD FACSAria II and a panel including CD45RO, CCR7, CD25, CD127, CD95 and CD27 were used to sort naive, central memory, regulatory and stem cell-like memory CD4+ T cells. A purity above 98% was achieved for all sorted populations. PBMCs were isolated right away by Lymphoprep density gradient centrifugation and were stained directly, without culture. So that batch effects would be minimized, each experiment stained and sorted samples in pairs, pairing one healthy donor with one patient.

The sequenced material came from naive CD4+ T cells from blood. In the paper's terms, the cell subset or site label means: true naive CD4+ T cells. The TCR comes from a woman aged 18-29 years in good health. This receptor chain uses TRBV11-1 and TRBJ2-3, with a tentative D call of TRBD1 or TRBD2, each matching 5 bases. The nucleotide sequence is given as TGTGCCAGCAGCTTAGCCGGGACCGCCACAGATACGCAGTATTTT. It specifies CASSLAGTATDTQYF.